The T cell receptor (beta chain) described here comes from a study of patients and donors after allogeneic stem cell transplantation. TCRdb analysed the RT-PCR reads with MiXCR anew, one entry per CDR3 protein. Of some 200,000 distinct CDR3 sequences listed, 35% to 50% are singletons. Germline CDR1 is MDHEN and CDR2 is SYDVKM. The CDR3 is 16 amino acids. V lost 2 bases, J lost 0 bases, and 4 bases stayed unmatched. The TCR originated in a human donor who was either an allogeneic HSCT recipient or a stem cell or donor lymphocyte infusion donor (not recorded which). It is not recorded whose cells these are; they may come from a transplant donor. What was sequenced was blood, either unsorted or a sorted T cell fraction (not recorded which). The gene calls are TRBV28 and TRBJ2-4; 7 bases are shared with TRBD2. DNA of the CDR3: TGTGCCAGCAGTTTAGCTAGCGGCCAAGCCAAAAACATTCAGTACTTC. Residues: CASSLASGQAKNIQYF.